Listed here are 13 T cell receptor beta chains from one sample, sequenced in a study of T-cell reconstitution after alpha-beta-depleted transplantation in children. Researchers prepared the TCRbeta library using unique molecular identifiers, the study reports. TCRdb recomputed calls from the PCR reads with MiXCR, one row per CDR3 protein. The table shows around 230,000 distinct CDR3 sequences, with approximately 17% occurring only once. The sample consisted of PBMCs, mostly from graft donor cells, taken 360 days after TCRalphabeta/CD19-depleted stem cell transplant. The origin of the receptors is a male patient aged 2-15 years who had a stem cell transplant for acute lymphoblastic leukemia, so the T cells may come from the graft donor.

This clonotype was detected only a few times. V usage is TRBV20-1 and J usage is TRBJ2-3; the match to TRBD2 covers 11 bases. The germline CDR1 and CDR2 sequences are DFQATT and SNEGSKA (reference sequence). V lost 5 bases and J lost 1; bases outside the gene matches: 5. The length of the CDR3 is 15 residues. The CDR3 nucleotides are TGCAGTGCTGATACTAGCGGGGGCGGCACAGATACGCAGTATTTT. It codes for CSADTSGGGTDTQYF.

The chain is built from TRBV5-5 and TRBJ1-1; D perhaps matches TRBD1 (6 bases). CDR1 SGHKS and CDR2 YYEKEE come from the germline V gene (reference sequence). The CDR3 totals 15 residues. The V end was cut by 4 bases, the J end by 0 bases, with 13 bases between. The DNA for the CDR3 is TGTGCCAGCAGCGCCGTACGACAGGTGAACACTGAAGCTTTCTTT. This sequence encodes CASSAVRQVNTEAFF.

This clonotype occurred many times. CDR3 DNA sequence: TGTGCCACCAGTGAACTGCGGACAGGGAGCTACAATGAGCAGTTCTTC. Protein product: CATSELRTGSYNEQFF. The chain couples TRBV24-1 to TRBJ2-1, with 8 nucleotides matching TRBD1. J gave up 3 bases and V 4 bases, and 7 bases lay outside the gene matches. In germline, CDR1 is KGHDR, CDR2 SFDVKD. This CDR3 spans 16 amino acids.

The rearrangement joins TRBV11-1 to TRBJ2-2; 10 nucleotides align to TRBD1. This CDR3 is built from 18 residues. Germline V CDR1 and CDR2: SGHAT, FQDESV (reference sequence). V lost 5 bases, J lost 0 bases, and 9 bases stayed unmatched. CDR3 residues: CASSPRGQGTTNTGELFF. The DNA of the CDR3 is TGTGCCAGCAGCCCGCGGGGACAGGGGACGACGAACACCGGGGAGCTGTTTTTT.

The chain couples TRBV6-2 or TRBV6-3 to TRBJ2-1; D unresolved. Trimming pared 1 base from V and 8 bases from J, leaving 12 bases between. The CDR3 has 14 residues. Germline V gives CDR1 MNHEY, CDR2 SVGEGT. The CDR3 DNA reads TGTGCCAGCAGTTACTGGCCAGATTTCGATGAGCAGTTCTTC. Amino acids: CASSYWPDFDEQFF.

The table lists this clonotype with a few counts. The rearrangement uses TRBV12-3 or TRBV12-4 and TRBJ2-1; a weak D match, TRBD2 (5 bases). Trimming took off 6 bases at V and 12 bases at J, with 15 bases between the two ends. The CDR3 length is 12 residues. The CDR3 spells CASSTTSMWQFF. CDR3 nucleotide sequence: TGTGCCAGCAGCACTACTAGTATGTGGCAGTTCTTC.

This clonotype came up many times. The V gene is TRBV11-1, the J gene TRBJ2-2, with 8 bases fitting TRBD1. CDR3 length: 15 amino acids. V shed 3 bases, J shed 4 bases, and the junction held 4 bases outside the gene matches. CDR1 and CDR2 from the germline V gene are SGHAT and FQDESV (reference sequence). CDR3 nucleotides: TGTGCCAGCAGCTTCGGACAGGGAGGCACCGGGGAGCTGTTTTTT. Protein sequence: CASSFGQGGTGELFF.

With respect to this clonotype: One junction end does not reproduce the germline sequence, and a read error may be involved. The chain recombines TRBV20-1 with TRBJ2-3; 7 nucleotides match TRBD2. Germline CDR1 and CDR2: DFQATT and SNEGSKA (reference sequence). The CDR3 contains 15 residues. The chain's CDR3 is CSATPGRGSTDTRYF. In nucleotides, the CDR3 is TGCAGTGCCACTCCGGGGAGGGGAAGCACAGATACGCGGTATTTT.

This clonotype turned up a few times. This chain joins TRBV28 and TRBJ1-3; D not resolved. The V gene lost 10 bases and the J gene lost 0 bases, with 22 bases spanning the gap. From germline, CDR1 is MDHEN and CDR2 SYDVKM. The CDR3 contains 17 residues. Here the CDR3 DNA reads TGTGCCACCGTTTCCCCCGGCCGACGCAACTCTGGAAACACCATATATTTT. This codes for CATVSPGRRNSGNTIYF. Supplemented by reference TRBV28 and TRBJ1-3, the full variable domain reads DVKVTQSSRYLVKRTGEKVFLECVQDMDHENMFWYRQDPGLGLRLIYFSYDVKMKEKGDIPEGYSVSREKKERFSLILESASTNQTSMYLCATVSPGRRNSGNTIYFGEGSWLTVV.

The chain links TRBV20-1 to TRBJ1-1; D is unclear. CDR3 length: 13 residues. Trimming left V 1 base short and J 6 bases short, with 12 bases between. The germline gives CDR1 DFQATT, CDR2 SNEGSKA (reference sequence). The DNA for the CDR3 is TGCAGTGCTAGAGCCGAGTTTTTCGCTGAAGCTTTCTTT. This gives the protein CSARAEFFAEAFF.

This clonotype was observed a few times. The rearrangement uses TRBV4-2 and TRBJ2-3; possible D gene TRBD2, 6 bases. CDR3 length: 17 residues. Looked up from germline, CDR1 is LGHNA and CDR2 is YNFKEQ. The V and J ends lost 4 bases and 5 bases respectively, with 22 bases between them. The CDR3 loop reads CASSPLGGRGGGDTQYF. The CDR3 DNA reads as TGTGCCAGCAGCCCCCTAGGTGGGCGGGGAGGCGGAGATACGCAGTATTTT.

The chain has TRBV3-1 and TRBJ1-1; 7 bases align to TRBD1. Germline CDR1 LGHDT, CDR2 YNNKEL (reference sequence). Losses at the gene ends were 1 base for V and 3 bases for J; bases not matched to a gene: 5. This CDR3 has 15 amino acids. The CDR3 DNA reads TGTGCCAGCAGCCAAGGTTCAGGGGGGGACACTGAAGCTTTCTTT. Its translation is CASSQGSGGDTEAFF.

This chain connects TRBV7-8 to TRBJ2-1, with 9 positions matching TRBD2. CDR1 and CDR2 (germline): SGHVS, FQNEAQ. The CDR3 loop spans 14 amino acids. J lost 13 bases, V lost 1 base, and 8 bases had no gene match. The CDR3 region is CASSLDGGGVYQFF. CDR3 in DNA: TGTGCCAGCAGCTTAGATGGCGGGGGGGTTTATCAGTTCTTC.